A selection of T cell receptor beta chains follows, all from one sample in a study of CD8 T cells in Susac syndrome. MiXCR, run by TCRdb on the immunoSEQ multiplex PCR reads, gives a single entry per CDR3 protein. In the table there are some 120,000 distinct CDR3 sequences, about 93% of which are singletons. Sequencing was done on a sample of CD4+ T cells from PBMCs. The receptors shown here come from a human donor in good health. The CDR3 runs from the conserved cysteine through the conserved F or W. The D gene is left open where the match is weak. Where a row states a size, it is once, few, many or the class of an expanded clone; other rows omit it.

j_call d_call clone_size cdr3_length v_call cdr3_aa cdr3_nt
TRBJ2-7 TRBD2 . 14 TRBV7-2 CASRQREAVYEQYF TGTGCCAGCAGGCAGCGGGAGGCCGTTTACGAGCAGTACTTC
TRBJ2-7 TRBD2 . 15 TRBV7-9 CASSRGLAGTSEQYF TGTGCCAGCAGCCGGGGACTAGCGGGGACCTCCGAGCAGTACTTC
TRBJ2-1 . once 13 TRBV20-1 CSASLIPGNEQFF TGCAGTGCTAGCCTCATCCCGGGCAATGAGCAGTTCTTC
TRBJ1-5 TRBD1 . 18 TRBV5-1 CASSYRDRVDVGNQPQHF TGCGCCAGCAGCTACCGGGACAGGGTTGATGTTGGCAATCAGCCCCAGCATTTT
TRBJ2-2 TRBD2 . 19 TRBV12-3/TRBV12-4 CASSRTPGLAGVHTGELFF TGTGCCAGCAGCCGGACCCCGGGACTAGCGGGAGTTCACACCGGGGAGCTGTTTTTT
TRBJ2-5 . once 12 TRBV19 CASSQSAETQYF TGTGCCAGTAGCCAATCAGCAGAGACCCAGTACTTC
TRBJ1-6 . . 14 TRBV30 CAWTGSVLNSPLHF TGTGCCTGGACCGGAAGTGTTCTGAATTCACCCCTCCACTTT
TRBJ2-3 . once 11 TRBV5-6 CASSLEGPQYF TGTGCCAGCAGCTTGGAGGGGCCGCAGTATTTT
TRBJ2-7 . . 11 TRBV7-2 CASSLIYEQYF TGTGCCAGCAGCTTAATTTACGAGCAGTACTTC
TRBJ1-5 TRBD1 . 15 TRBV19 CASSPRQGTNQPQHF TGTGCCAGTAGTCCGCGACAGGGGACAAATCAGCCCCAGCATTTT
TRBJ2-7 TRBD1 . 17 TRBV4-3 CASSQDRGTGPTYEQYF TGCGCCAGCAGCCAAGATAGGGGGACAGGGCCGACCTACGAGCAGTACTTC
TRBJ1-1 . . 13 TRBV5-1 CASREDTNTEAFF TGCGCCAGCAGGGAGGATACGAACACTGAAGCTTTCTTT
TRBJ2-7 TRBD1 once 15 TRBV2 CASRATGKGPYEQYF TGTGCCAGCAGGGCGACAGGGAAGGGCCCCTACGAGCAGTACTTC
TRBJ1-1 TRBD1 . 15 TRBV6-1 CASSEVGRGPTEAFF TGTGCCAGCAGTGAAGTAGGCAGGGGGCCAACTGAAGCTTTCTTT
TRBJ1-2 . . 12 TRBV3-1 CASSSGDDGYTF TGTGCCAGCAGCTCGGGAGATGATGGCTACACCTTC
TRBJ1-1 . . 14 TRBV20-1 CSARKGGPNTEAFF TGCAGTGCTAGAAAAGGAGGACCGAACACTGAAGCTTTCTTT
TRBJ2-5 . once 13 TRBV30 CAWNSPTQETQYF TGTGCCTGGAATTCGCCCACCCAAGAGACCCAGTACTTC
TRBJ2-7 . . 15 TRBV12-3/TRBV12-4 CASSLFLTGLYEQYF TGTGCCAGCAGTTTATTCTTAACGGGCCTCTACGAGCAGTACTTC